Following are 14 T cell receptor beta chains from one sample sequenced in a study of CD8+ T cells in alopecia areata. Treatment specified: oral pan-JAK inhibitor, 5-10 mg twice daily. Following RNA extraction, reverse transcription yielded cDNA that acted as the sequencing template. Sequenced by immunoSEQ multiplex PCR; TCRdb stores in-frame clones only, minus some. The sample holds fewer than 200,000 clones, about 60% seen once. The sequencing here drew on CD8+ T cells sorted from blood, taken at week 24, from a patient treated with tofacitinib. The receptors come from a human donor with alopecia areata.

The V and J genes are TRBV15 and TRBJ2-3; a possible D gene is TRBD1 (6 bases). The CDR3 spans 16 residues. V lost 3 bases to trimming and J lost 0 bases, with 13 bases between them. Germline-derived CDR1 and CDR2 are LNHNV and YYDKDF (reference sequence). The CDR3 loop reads CATSSQTGFSTDTQYF. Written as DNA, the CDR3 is TGTGCCACCAGCAGTCAAACAGGGTTTAGCACAGATACGCAGTATTTT.

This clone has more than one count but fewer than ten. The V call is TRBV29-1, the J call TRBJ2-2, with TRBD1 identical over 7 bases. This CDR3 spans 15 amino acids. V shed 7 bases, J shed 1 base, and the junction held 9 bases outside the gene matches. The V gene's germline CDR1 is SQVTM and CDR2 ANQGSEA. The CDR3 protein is CSAESGTENTGELFF. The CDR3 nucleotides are TGCAGCGCGGAATCCGGGACAGAGAACACCGGGGAGCTGTTTTTT.

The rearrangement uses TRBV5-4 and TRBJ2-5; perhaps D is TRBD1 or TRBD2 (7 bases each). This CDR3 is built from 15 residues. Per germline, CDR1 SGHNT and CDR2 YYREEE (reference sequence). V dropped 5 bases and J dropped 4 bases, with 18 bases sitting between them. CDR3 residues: CASSPPDREGETQYF. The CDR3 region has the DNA TGTGCCAGCAGTCCACCTGACAGGGAGGGAGAGACCCAGTACTTC.

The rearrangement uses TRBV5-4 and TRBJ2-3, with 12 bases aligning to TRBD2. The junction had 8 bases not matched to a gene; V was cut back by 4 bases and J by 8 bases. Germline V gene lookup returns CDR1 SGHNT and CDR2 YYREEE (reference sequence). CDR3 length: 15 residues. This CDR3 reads CASSLSTSGGGTQYF. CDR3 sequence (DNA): TGTGCCAGCAGCCTTTCGACTAGCGGGGGTGGTACGCAGTATTTT. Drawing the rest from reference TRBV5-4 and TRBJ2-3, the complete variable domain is ETGVTQSPTHLIKTRGQQVTLRCSSQSGHNTVSWYQQALGQGPQFIFQYYREEENGRGNFPPRFSGLQFPNYSSELNVNALELDDSALYLCASSLSTSGGGTQYFGPGTRLTVL.

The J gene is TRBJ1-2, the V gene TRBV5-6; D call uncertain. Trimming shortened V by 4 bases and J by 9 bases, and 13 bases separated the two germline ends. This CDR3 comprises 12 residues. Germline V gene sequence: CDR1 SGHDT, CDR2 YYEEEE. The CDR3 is CASSPGERRYTF. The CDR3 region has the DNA TGTGCCAGCAGCCCCGGGGAGCGGCGCTACACCTTC.

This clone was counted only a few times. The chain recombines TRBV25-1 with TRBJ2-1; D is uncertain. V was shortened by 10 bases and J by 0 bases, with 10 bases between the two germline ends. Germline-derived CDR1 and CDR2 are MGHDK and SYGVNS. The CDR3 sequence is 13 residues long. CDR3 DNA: TGTGCCACTACGTCGAGCTCCTACAATGAGCAGTTCTTC. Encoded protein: CATTSSSYNEQFF.

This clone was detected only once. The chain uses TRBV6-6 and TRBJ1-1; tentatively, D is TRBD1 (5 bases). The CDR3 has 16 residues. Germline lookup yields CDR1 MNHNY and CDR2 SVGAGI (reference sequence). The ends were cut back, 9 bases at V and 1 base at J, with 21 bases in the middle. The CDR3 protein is CASHLGRALKNTEAFF. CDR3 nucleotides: TGTGCCAGTCACTTGGGCAGGGCCCTAAAGAACACTGAAGCTTTCTTT.

DNA of the CDR3: TGTGCCAGCAGTGTCCTAGCGGGGGACCTCACAGATACGCAGTATTTT. Translation: CASSVLAGDLTDTQYF. V gene TRBV27 combines with J gene TRBJ2-3; 10 positions match TRBD2. CDR1 is MNHEY, CDR2 SMNVEV, per germline (reference sequence). Trimming took 5 bases from V and 2 from J; bases not matched to a gene: 7. This CDR3 is 16 amino acids long.

For the CDR3, the DNA is TGTGCCAGCAGTGAAGCGTCGGGGTGGGACACCGGGGAGCTGTTTTTT. It translates to CASSEASGWDTGELFF. V usage is TRBV6-1 and J usage is TRBJ2-2, with D possibly being TRBD2 (5 bases). CDR3 length equals 16 residues. V dropped 0 bases and J dropped 3 bases, with 11 bases sitting between them. CDR1 and CDR2 (germline): MNHNS, SASEGT.

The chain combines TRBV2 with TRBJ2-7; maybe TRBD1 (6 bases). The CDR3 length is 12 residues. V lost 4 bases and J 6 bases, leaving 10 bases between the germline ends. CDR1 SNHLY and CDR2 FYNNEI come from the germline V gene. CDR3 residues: CASSGTGSEQYF. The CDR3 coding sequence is TGTGCCAGCAGTGGTACAGGGAGCGAGCAGTACTTC.

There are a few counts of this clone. CDR3 DNA sequence: TGCGCCAGCAGCTTGGAGGGGGCCGACACAGATACGCAGTATTTT. This sequence encodes CASSLEGADTDTQYF. V gene TRBV5-1 combines with J gene TRBJ2-3; 7 nucleotides line up with TRBD1. V was clipped by 0 bases and J by 2 bases; unmatched bases: 3. The CDR3 loop spans 15 amino acids. Germline V gene data show CDR1 as SGHRS and CDR2 as YFSETQ.

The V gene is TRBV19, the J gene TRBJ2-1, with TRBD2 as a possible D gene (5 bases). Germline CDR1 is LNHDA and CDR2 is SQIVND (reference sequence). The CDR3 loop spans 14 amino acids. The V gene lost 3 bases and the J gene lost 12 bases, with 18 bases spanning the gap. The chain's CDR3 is CASSIDPAGGGQFF. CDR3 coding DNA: TGTGCCAGTAGTATTGACCCGGCGGGCGGCGGGCAGTTCTTC.

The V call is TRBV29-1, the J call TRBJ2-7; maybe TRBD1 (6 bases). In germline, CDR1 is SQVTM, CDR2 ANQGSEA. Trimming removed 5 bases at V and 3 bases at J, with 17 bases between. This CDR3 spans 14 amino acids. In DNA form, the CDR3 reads TGCAGCGTTATCCCGCCAGGGGCCCTCTACGAGCAGTACTTC. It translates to CSVIPPGALYEQYF.

The CDR3 DNA reads as TGTGCCAGCAATGACAGGGTGTCTGGCTACACCTTC. Protein sequence: CASNDRVSGYTF. V gene TRBV9 combines with J gene TRBJ1-2; 7 bases match TRBD1. The germline V gene encodes CDR1 SGDLS and CDR2 YYNGEE. Trimming at V came to 6 bases and at J to 7 bases, leaving 6 bases not matched to a gene. The CDR3 length is 12 residues. Combining the CDR3 with reference TRBV9 and TRBJ1-2 gives the whole variable domain DSGVTQTPKHLITATGQRVTLRCSPRSGDLSVYWYQQSLDQGLQFLIQYYNGEERAKGNILERFSAQQFPDLHSELNLSSLELGDSALYFCASNDRVSGYTFGSGTRLTVV.